A single sample is the source of the 9 T cell receptor beta chains below, sequenced in a study of blood T cells in healthy people across ages. Next came a second PCR, run for about 7 to 12 cycles, which used a sample-barcoded 5' primer along with a J-beta primer mix. Using its own MiXCR run on the 5' RACE reads, TCRdb lists one record per CDR3 protein. The sample consists of 540,000 or so distinct CDR3 sequences, approximately 25% of them appearing once. The source material was blood. All receptors come from a woman in her 70s in good health.

This clonotype was recorded only once. The chain has TRBV5-6 and TRBJ2-7; D is ambiguous. The last part of the DNA fits TRBJ2-5 better; the J call may be wrong. The CDR3 sequence is 15 residues long. Germline CDR1 is SGHDT and CDR2 is YYEEEE. CDR3 coding DNA: TGTGCCAGCAGCTCCAAAGCCCCCCTAGAAGAGACCCAGTACTTC. This translates into CASSSKAPLEETQYF.

The table lists this clonotype with a few counts. J is TRBJ2-1 and V is TRBV20-1, with a possible D match to TRBD2 (5 bases). The CDR3 has 16 amino acids. Per germline, CDR1 DFQATT and CDR2 SNEGSKA (reference sequence). V was trimmed by 3 bases and J by 2 bases, leaving 17 bases between them. CDR3 sequence: CSARVSISGAYNEQFF. The DNA for the CDR3 is TGCAGTGCTAGGGTGTCCATCAGCGGAGCCTACAATGAGCAGTTCTTC.

The V and J genes are TRBV12-3 or TRBV12-4 and TRBJ1-2; D call uncertain. The CDR3 runs 13 residues. V gave up 0 bases and J gave up 4 bases, with 6 bases separating them. DNA for the CDR3: TGTGCCAGCAGTTTAGCCCGTTTCTATGGCTACACCTTC. As protein: CASSLARFYGYTF.

The J gene is TRBJ1-1, the V gene TRBV12-3 or TRBV12-4; 8 nucleotides agree with TRBD1. The CDR3 totals 14 residues. The V and J ends lost 3 bases and 7 bases, in that order; junction bases with no gene match: 7. The CDR3 here is CASSFRGRSLEAFF. Here the CDR3 DNA reads TGTGCCAGCAGTTTCAGGGGGCGATCCCTTGAAGCTTTCTTT.

V and J are TRBV4-3 and TRBJ1-6; D is uncertain. The CDR3 length is 15 residues. Germline lookup yields CDR1 LGHNA and CDR2 YSLEER. V was cut by 4 bases and J by 0 bases, with 7 bases left in between. CDR3: CASSPGASYNSPLHF. For the CDR3, the DNA is TGCGCCAGCAGCCCTGGAGCCTCCTATAATTCACCCCTCCACTTT.

The genes are TRBV3-1 and TRBJ1-4, with D perhaps matching TRBD1 (5 bases). This CDR3 region has 14 residues. Germline CDR1 reads LGHDT; CDR2 reads YNNKEL (reference sequence). V was cut by 3 bases and J by 11 bases, with 16 bases left in between. This CDR3 is CASSQDTQGRKLFF. DNA of the CDR3: TGTGCCAGCAGCCAGGACACGCAGGGAAGGAAACTGTTTTTT.

This chain uses TRBV10-3 with TRBJ1-5, with TRBD1 identical over 9 bases. The germline V gene has CDR1 ENHRY and CDR2 SYGVKD. J gave up 5 bases and V 6 bases, and 8 bases lay outside the gene matches. The CDR3 has 15 amino acids. CDR3 coding DNA: TGTGCCATCAGGAGAACAGGGGGCGAGGATCAGCCCCAGCATTTT. Protein product: CAIRRTGGEDQPQHF.

The chain joins TRBV6-2 or TRBV6-3 to TRBJ1-5, with 10 bases aligning to TRBD1. V shed 7 bases and J 1 base; nucleotides not matched to a gene: 10. Germline V gene data show CDR1 as MNHEY and CDR2 as SVGEGT. This CDR3 has 17 residues. The CDR3, as DNA: TGTGCCAGCACCGTGGGACAGGGGACGGGAAGCAATCAGCCCCAGCATTTT. It codes for CASTVGQGTGSNQPQHF.

There are a few counts of this clonotype. This chain joins TRBV27 and TRBJ2-2; no firm D call. CDR3 length equals 16 residues. Germline CDR1 is MNHEY and CDR2 is SMNVEV (reference sequence). V lost 6 bases and J 3 bases, leaving 17 bases between the germline ends. This CDR3 reads CASSPQYPGYTGELFF. DNA of the CDR3: TGTGCCAGCAGCCCGCAGTACCCTGGATACACCGGGGAGCTGTTTTTT.